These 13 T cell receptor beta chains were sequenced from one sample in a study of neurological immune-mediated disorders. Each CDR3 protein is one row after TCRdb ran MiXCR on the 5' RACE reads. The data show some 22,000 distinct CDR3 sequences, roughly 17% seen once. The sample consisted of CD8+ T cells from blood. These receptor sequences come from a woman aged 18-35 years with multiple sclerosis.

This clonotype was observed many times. DNA of the CDR3: TGCAGTGCCCAGAATGGGGACAGCCCAACGTACGAGCAGTACTTC. This translates into CSAQNGDSPTYEQYF. The V and J genes are TRBV20-1 and TRBJ2-7; TRBD1 matches at 7 bases. With 6 bases clipped from V and 4 bases from J, the junction kept 15 bases outside the gene matches. CDR1 DFQATT and CDR2 SNEGSKA come from the germline V gene (reference sequence). This CDR3 is built from 15 residues.

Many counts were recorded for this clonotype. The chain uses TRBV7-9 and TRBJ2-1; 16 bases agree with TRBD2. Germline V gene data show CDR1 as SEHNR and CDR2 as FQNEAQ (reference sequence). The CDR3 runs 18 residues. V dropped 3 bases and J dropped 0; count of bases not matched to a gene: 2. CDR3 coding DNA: TGTGCCAGCAGCTTGGGACTAGCGGGAGGGAGCTCCTACAATGAGCAGTTCTTC. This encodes CASSLGLAGGSSYNEQFF.

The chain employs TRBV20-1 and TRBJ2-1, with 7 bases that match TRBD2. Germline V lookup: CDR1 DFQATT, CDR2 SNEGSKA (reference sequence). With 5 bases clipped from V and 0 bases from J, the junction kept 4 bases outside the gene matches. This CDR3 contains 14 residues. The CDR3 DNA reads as TGCAGTGCTCCTAGCGGTAGCTCCTACAATGAGCAGTTCTTC. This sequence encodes CSAPSGSSYNEQFF.

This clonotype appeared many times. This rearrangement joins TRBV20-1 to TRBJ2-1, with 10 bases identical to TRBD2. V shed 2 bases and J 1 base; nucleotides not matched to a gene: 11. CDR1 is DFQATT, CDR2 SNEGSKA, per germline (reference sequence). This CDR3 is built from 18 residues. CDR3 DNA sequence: TGCAGTGCTAGAATGTCTAGGACTAGCGGACCTTCCTACAATGAGCAGTTCTTC. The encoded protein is CSARMSRTSGPSYNEQFF.

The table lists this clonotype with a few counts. In DNA, the CDR3 is TGTGCCAGCAGTGTACAGGGGTTTACCTCTGGAAACACCATATATTTT. Translation gives CASSVQGFTSGNTIYF. The genes are TRBV12-3 or TRBV12-4 and TRBJ1-3, with 7 bases matching TRBD1. This CDR3 comprises 16 residues. V shed 5 bases, J shed 0 bases, and the junction held 7 bases outside the gene matches.

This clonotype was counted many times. CDR3 nucleotide sequence: TGTGCCAGCAGTTCCCATATAGCGGGGGGGAAAGGGGTCGACGATGAGCAGTTCTTC. It specifies CASSSHIAGGKGVDDEQFF. The chain uses TRBV12-3 or TRBV12-4 and TRBJ2-1, with 11 bases lining up with TRBD2. This CDR3 contains 19 residues. After removal of 4 bases from V and 8 bases from J, the junction contained 19 bases not matched to a gene.

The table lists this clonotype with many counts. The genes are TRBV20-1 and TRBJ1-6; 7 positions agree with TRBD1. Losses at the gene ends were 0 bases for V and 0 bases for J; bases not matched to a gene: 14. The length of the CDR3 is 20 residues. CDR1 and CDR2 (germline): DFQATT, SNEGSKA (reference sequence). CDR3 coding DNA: TGCAGTGCTAGAGATTATAATCCAGGGGGAGATTTCTCCTATAATTCACCCCTCCACTTT. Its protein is CSARDYNPGGDFSYNSPLHF.

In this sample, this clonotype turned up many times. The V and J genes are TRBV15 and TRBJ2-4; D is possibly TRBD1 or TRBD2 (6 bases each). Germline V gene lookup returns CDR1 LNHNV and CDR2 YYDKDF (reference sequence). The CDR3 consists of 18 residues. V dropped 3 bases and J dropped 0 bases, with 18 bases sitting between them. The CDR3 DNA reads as TGTGCCACCAGCAGGGACACCCCCAGGGGACTAGCCAAAAACATTCAGTACTTC. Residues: CATSRDTPRGLAKNIQYF.

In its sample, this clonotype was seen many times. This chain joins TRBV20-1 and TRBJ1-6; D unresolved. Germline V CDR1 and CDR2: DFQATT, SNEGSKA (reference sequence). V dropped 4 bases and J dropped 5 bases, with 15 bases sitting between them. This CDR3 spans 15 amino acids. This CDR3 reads CSAKKGEGHNSPLHF. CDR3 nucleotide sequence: TGCAGTGCTAAAAAAGGAGAAGGGCATAATTCACCCCTCCACTTT.

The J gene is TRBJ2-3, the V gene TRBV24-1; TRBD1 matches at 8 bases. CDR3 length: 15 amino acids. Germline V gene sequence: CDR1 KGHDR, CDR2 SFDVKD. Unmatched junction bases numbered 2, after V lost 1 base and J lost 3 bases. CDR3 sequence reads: CATSDFYRGTDTQYF. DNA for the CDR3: TGTGCCACCAGTGATTTCTACAGGGGGACAGATACGCAGTATTTT.

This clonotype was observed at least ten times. CDR3 sequence: CASGTTGTTDTQYF. The CDR3 nucleotides read TGTGCCAGCGGCACGACAGGGACCACAGATACGCAGTATTTT. The chain links TRBV5-6 to TRBJ2-3; 7 positions agree with TRBD1. CDR1 SGHDT and CDR2 YYEEEE come from the germline V gene. This CDR3 spans 14 amino acids. J was trimmed by 2 bases and V by 7 bases; bases with no gene match: 7. Full variable domain (remainder filled in from reference TRBV5-6 and TRBJ2-3): DAGVTQSPTHLIKTRGQQVTLRCSPKSGHDTVSWYQQALGQGPQFIFQYYEEEERQRGNFPDRFSGHQFPNYSSELNVNALLLGDSALYLCASGTTGTTDTQYFGPGTRLTVL.

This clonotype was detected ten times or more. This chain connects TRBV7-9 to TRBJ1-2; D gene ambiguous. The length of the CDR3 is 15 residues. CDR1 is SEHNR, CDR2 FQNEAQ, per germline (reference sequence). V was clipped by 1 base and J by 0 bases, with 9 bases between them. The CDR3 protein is CASSLGEGPNYGYTF. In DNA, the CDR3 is TGTGCCAGCAGCTTAGGGGAGGGCCCTAACTATGGCTACACCTTC.

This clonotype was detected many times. CDR3 DNA: TGTGCCAGCAGCCATCAGGGGGCAGCTGAAGCTTTCTTT. Amino acid sequence: CASSHQGAAEAFF. This chain connects TRBV7-6 to TRBJ1-1; 8 positions agree with TRBD1. This CDR3 region has 13 residues. Germline V CDR1 and CDR2: SGHVS, FNYEAQ. V was clipped by 5 bases and J by 6 bases; unmatched bases: 5. Filled out from reference TRBV7-6 and TRBJ1-1, the complete variable domain reads GAGVSQSPRYKVTKRGQDVALRCDPISGHVSLYWYRQALGQGPEFLTYFNYEAQQDKSGLPNDRFSAERPEGSISTLTIQRTEQRDSAMYRCASSHQGAAEAFFGQGTRLTVV.